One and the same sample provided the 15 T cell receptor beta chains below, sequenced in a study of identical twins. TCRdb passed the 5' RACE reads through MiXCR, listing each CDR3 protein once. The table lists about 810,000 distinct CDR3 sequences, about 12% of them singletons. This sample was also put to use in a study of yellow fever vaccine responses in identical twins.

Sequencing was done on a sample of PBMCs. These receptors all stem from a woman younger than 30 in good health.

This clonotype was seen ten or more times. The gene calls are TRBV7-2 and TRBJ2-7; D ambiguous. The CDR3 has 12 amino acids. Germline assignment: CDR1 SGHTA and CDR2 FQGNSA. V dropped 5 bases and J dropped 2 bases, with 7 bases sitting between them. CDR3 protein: CASSRVPYEQYF. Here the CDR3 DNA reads TGTGCCAGCAGCAGAGTTCCCTACGAGCAGTACTTC. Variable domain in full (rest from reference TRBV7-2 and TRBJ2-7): GAGVSQSPSNKVTEKGKDVELRCDPISGHTALYWYRQSLGQGLEFLIYFQGNSAPDKSGLPSDRFSAERTGGSVSTLTIQRTQQEDSAVYLCASSRVPYEQYFGPGTRLTVT.

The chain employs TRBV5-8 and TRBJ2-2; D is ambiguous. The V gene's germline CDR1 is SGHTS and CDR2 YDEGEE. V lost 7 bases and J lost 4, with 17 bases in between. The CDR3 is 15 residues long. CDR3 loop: CASRPTLGLTGELFF. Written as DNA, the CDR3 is TGTGCCAGCCGACCTACCTTGGGCCTCACCGGGGAGCTGTTTTTT.

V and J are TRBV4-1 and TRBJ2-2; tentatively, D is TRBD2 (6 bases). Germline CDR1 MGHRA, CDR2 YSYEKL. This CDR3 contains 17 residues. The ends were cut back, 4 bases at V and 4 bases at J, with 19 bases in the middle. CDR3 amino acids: CASSPLGRVRGTGELFF. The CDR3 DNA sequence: TGCGCCAGCAGCCCCCTGGGACGGGTGCGGGGCACCGGGGAGCTGTTTTTT.

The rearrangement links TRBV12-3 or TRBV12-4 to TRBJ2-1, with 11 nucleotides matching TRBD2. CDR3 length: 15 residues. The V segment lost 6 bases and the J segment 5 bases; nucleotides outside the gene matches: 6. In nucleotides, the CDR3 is TGTGCCAGCAGCCCTAGCGGGAGGAACCACAATGAGCAGTTCTTC. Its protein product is CASSPSGRNHNEQFF.

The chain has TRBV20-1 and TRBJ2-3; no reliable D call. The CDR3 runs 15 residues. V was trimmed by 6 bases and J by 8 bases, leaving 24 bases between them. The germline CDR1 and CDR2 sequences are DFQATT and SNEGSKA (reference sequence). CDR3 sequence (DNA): TGCAGTGCAGAAATGCCCCCGCCTAAGCTTGGTACGCAGTATTTT. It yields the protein CSAEMPPPKLGTQYF.

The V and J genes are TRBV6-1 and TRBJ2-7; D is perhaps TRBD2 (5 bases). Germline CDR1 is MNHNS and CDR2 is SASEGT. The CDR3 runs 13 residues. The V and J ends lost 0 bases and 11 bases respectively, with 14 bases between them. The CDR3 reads CASSEAESGNKYV. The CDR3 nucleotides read TGTGCCAGCAGTGAAGCAGAGAGCGGCAATAAGTACGTC.

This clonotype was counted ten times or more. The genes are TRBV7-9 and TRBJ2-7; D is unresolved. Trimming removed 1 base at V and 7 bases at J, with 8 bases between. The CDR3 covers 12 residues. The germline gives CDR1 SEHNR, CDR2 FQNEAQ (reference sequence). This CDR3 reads CASSLVGNEQYF. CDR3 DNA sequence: TGTGCCAGCAGCTTAGTAGGGAATGAGCAGTACTTC. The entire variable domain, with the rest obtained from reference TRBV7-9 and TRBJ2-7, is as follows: DTGVSQNPRHKITKRGQNVTFRCDPISEHNRLYWYRQTLGQGPEFLTYFQNEAQLEKSRLLSDRFSAERPKGSFSTLEIQRTEQGDSAMYLCASSLVGNEQYFGPGTRLTVT.

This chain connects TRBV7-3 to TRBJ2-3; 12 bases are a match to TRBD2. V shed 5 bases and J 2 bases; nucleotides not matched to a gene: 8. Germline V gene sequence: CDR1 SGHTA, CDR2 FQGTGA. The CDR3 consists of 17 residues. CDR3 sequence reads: CASSEGLAGPATDTQYF. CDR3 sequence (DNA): TGTGCCAGCAGCGAGGGACTAGCGGGTCCGGCCACAGATACGCAGTATTTT.

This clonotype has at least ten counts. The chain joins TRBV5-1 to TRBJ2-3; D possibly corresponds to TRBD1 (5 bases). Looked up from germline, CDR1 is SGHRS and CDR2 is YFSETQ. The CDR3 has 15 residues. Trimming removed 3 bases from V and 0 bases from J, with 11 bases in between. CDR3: CASSSRATSTDTQYF. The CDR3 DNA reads TGCGCCAGCAGCTCCAGGGCCACTAGCACAGATACGCAGTATTTT.

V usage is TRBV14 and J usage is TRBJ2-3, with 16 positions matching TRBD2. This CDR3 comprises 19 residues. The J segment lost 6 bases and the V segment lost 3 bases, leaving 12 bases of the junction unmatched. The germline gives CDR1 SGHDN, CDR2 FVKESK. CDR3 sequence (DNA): TGTGCCAGCAGCCACCCCGAACCGGGACTAGCGGGGGGGCGCGATACGCAGTATTTT. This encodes CASSHPEPGLAGGRDTQYF.

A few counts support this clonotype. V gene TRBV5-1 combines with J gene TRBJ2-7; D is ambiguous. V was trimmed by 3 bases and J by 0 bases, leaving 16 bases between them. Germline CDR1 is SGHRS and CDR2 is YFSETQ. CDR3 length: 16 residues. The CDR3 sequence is CASSSGWAVTSYEQYF. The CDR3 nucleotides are TGCGCCAGCAGCTCCGGATGGGCGGTAACCTCCTACGAGCAGTACTTC.

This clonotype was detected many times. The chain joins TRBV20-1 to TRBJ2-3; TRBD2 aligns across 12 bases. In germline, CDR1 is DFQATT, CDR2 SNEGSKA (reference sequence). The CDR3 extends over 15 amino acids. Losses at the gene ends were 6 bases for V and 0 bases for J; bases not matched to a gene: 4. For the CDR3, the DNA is TGCAGTGCGAGACTAGCGGGGGCAAGCACAGATACGCAGTATTTT. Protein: CSARLAGASTDTQYF.

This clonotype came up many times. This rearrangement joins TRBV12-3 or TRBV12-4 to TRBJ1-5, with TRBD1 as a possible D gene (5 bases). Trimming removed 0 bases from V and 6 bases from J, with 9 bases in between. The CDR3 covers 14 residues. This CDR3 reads CASSLAGAGQPQHF. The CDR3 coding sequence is TGTGCCAGCAGTTTAGCAGGGGCCGGTCAGCCCCAGCATTTT.

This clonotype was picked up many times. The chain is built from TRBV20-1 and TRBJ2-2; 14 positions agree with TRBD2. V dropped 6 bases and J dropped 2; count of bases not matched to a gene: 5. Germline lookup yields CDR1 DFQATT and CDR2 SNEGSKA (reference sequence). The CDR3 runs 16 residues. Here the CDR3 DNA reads TGCAGTGCCAGGACTAGCGGGGGGATTAACACCGGGGAGCTGTTTTTT. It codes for CSARTSGGINTGELFF.

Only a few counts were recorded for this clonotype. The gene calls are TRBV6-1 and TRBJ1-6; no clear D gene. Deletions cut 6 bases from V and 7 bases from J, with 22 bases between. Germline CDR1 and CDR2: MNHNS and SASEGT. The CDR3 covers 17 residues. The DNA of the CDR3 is TGTGCCAGCAGATCCCCTCTTTTCGCCAGCCAAAATTCACCCCTCCACTTT. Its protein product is CASRSPLFASQNSPLHF.